The TCR beta chain described here comes from a study of T cell repertoires in cytomegalovirus infection. This clonotype was observed many times. Antigen specificity is unknown. Germline V lookup: CDR1 SGHVS, CDR2 FQNEAQ. The CDR3 loop spans 16 amino acids. V lost 5 bases and J lost 5, with 21 bases in between. TCRdb reanalysed the reads using MiXCR and keeps one entry per CDR3 protein. The sample holds around 710,000 distinct CDR3 sequences, just under 30% seen once. The J gene is TRBJ1-1, the V gene TRBV7-8; perhaps TRBD1 as D (5 bases). This receptor was taken from a human donor in good health (CMV status not recorded). Some clones in this sample may be carry-over from other donors' samples. Sequenced material: cultured CD8+ T cells from PBMCs, taken from culture after CMV antigen stimulation. CDR3 sequence reads: CASSTYSIGGGTEAFF. The CDR3 coding sequence is TGTGCCAGCAGCACCTACTCAATTGGGGGAGGGACTGAAGCTTTCTTT. Looking up the rest from reference TRBV7-8 and TRBJ1-1 gives the full variable domain: GAGVSQSPRYKVAKRGQDVALRCDPISGHVSLFWYQQALGQGPEFLTYFQNEAQLDKSGLPSDRFFAERPEGSVSTLKIQRTQQEDSAVYLCASSTYSIGGGTEAFFGQGTRLTVV.